A single sample gave rise to the 22 T cell receptor beta chains below, sequenced in a study of cytomegalovirus exposure and HLA in healthy donors. Vbeta (60) and Jbeta (13) primers were used in the PCR. Only in-frame clones appear in the TCRdb table, and some are missing; sequencing was by immunoSEQ multiplex PCR. The sample has more than 25,000 clones, 70% seen once. Source material: PBMCs. These receptors were collected from a woman aged 50 to 60 in good health and CMV-seronegative.

This clone was observed a single time. V usage is TRBV25-1 and J usage is TRBJ2-2; 8 bases map to TRBD1. In germline, CDR1 is MGHDK, CDR2 SYGVNS. This CDR3 contains 16 residues. V shed 4 bases, J shed 5 bases, and the junction held 9 bases outside the gene matches. CDR3 loop: CASSAAGQAGTGELFF. The CDR3 DNA sequence: TGTGCCAGCAGTGCGGCGGGACAGGCGGGGACCGGGGAGCTGTTTTTT.

The V gene is TRBV7-3, the J gene TRBJ2-1, with D possibly TRBD2 on 5 matching bases. V was shortened by 2 bases and J by 7 bases, with 15 bases between the two germline ends. The CDR3 has 15 residues. Germline V gives CDR1 SGHTA, CDR2 FQGTGA. Here the CDR3 DNA reads TGTGCCAGCAGCTTAGAGGGATCTCCCACGAATGAGCAGTTCTTC. Its translation: CASSLEGSPTNEQFF. Full variable domain (rest looked up from reference TRBV7-3 and TRBJ2-1): GAGVSQTPSNKVTEKGKYVELRCDPISGHTALYWYRQSLGQGPEFLIYFQGTGAADDSGLPNDRFFAVRPEGSVSTLKIQRTERGDSAVYLCASSLEGSPTNEQFFGPGTRLTVL.

This clone was found once. V is TRBV5-1 and J is TRBJ2-1; a weak D match, TRBD1 (5 bases). V lost 4 bases and J lost 0, with 17 bases in between. The germline V gene encodes CDR1 SGHRS and CDR2 YFSETQ. The CDR3 is 17 residues long. The DNA of the CDR3 is TGCGCCAGCAGCCAAAACCCAGGGTCCGGCTCCTACAATGAGCAGTTCTTC. Translated, it gives CASSQNPGSGSYNEQFF.

The chain combines TRBV5-6 with TRBJ2-3; 7 nucleotides agree with TRBD2. This CDR3 region has 15 residues. The trim removed 4 bases at V and 6 bases at J, leaving 11 bases unmatched. Germline V lookup: CDR1 SGHDT, CDR2 YYEEEE. The CDR3 DNA sequence: TGTGCCAGCAGCAATTGGGGGGGATCATCTGATACGCAGTATTTT. Protein sequence: CASSNWGGSSDTQYF.

The rearrangement links TRBV29-1 to TRBJ2-4; the D gene is possibly TRBD2 (5 bases). Deletions cut 7 bases from V and 0 bases from J, with 13 bases between. Germline V gives CDR1 SQVTM, CDR2 ANQGSEA. The CDR3 is made up of 14 amino acids. The CDR3 sequence: CSAREKLAKNIQYF. CDR3 in DNA: TGCAGCGCAAGGGAGAAGTTAGCCAAAAACATTCAGTACTTC.

The gene calls are TRBV5-4 and TRBJ2-1, with a weak D call TRBD2 (6 bases). Germline V gives CDR1 SGHNT, CDR2 YYREEE (reference sequence). V lost 1 base, J lost 6 bases, and 11 bases lay in between. The CDR3 spans 14 residues. CDR3 in DNA: TGTGCCAGCAGCTTGCACGGGAGTGGCAATGAGCAGTTCTTC. It codes for CASSLHGSGNEQFF.

This clone came up once. V gene TRBV2 combines with J gene TRBJ1-2; no reliable D call. Trimming left V 6 bases short and J 5 bases short, with 10 bases between. The V gene's germline CDR1 is SNHLY and CDR2 FYNNEI. The CDR3 has 12 amino acids. CDR3 nucleotide sequence: TGTGCCAGCAGAATAACCGGTTATGGCTACACCTTC. This encodes CASRITGYGYTF.

The chain joins TRBV15 to TRBJ2-5; the match to TRBD1 covers 10 bases. Germline CDR1 and CDR2: LNHNV and YYDKDF (reference sequence). The CDR3 runs 16 residues. With V trimmed by 6 bases and J by 1 base, 8 bases remained unmatched. CDR3 sequence reads: CATRKPGQGIQETQYF. The CDR3 DNA reads TGTGCCACCAGAAAACCGGGACAGGGGATCCAAGAGACCCAGTACTTC.

The V gene is TRBV2, the J gene TRBJ1-4; weak D call: TRBD1 (6 bases). CDR1 and CDR2 (germline): SNHLY, FYNNEI. The CDR3 contains 14 residues. With 10 bases removed from V and 7 bases from J, the gap between germline ends came to 19 bases. In nucleotides, the CDR3 is TGTGCCACCCAACAGGGACACATTAGTGAAAAACTGTTTTTT. It yields the protein CATQQGHISEKLFF.

This sequence joins TRBV4-1 and TRBJ2-3, with D maybe TRBD1 (6 bases). The CDR3 has 14 amino acids. In germline, CDR1 is MGHRA, CDR2 YSYEKL. V was pared by 0 bases and J by 4 bases, with 8 bases between. CDR3: CASSQDPGADTQYF. The CDR3 coding sequence is TGCGCCAGCAGCCAAGACCCAGGGGCAGATACGCAGTATTTT.

The genes are TRBV11-2 and TRBJ2-1; 11 bases fit TRBD2. The CDR3 has 16 residues. Per germline, CDR1 SGHAT and CDR2 FQNNGV. V lost 4 bases, J lost 7 bases, and 9 bases stayed unmatched. The CDR3 spells CASSSIAGGYYNEQFF. As DNA, the CDR3 is TGTGCCAGCAGCTCCATAGCGGGGGGGTATTATAATGAGCAGTTCTTC.

The V gene is TRBV6-1, the J gene TRBJ2-4; a possible D gene is TRBD2 (5 bases). CDR1 and CDR2 (germline): MNHNS, SASEGT. The CDR3 runs to 12 residues. The germline V and J ends were trimmed by 7 bases and 8 bases, with 12 bases remaining between them. The CDR3 DNA follows: TGTGCCAGCACACCTGTCGGGGACATTCAGTACTTC. Amino acids: CASTPVGDIQYF.

The chain joins TRBV4-1 to TRBJ2-5; 7 bases fit TRBD1. Germline assignment: CDR1 MGHRA and CDR2 YSYEKL. This CDR3 has 16 amino acids. V lost 0 bases, J lost 1 base, and 5 bases stayed unmatched. The CDR3 DNA reads TGCGCCAGCAGCCAAGATCCCGGGACAGTCCAAGAGACCCAGTACTTC. Translated: CASSQDPGTVQETQYF.

The chain carries TRBV28 and TRBJ2-7; possible D gene TRBD1, 6 bases. The CDR3 has 15 residues. Germline-derived CDR1 and CDR2 are MDHEN and SYDVKM. The V gene lost 6 bases and the J gene lost 0 bases, with 15 bases spanning the gap. Here the CDR3 reads CASSSQGKNSYEQYF. In DNA, the CDR3 is TGTGCCAGCAGCTCACAGGGAAAAAACTCCTACGAGCAGTACTTC.

For the CDR3, the DNA is TGTGCCAGCAGTGGGACAGCGATCACAGATACGCAGTATTTT. Its translation is CASSGTAITDTQYF. The gene calls are TRBV6-1 and TRBJ2-3; the D gene is possibly TRBD1 (6 bases). Trimming left V 4 bases short and J 2 bases short, with 10 bases between. This CDR3 is 14 amino acids long. Germline CDR1 is MNHNS and CDR2 is SASEGT.

The rearrangement uses TRBV2 and TRBJ1-5; a weak D match, TRBD1 (6 bases). The V and J ends lost 0 bases and 3 bases respectively, with 12 bases between them. The CDR3 has 16 amino acids. Germline V gene sequence: CDR1 SNHLY, CDR2 FYNNEI. The CDR3 DNA reads TGTGCCAGCAGTGAAGCTGGGGGGGCAAACAATCAGCCCCAGCATTTT. Its protein is CASSEAGGANNQPQHF.

The table lists this clone with a few counts. V and J are TRBV4-1 and TRBJ2-1, with 8 positions matching TRBD2. Germline V lookup: CDR1 MGHRA, CDR2 YSYEKL. The V gene end was trimmed by 7 bases and the J gene end by 4 bases; junction bases not matched to a gene: 12. CDR3 length equals 16 residues. CDR3 loop: CASKARTSGEYNEQFF. DNA for the CDR3: TGCGCCAGCAAAGCCCGTACTAGCGGTGAATACAATGAGCAGTTCTTC.

The sample holds a few counts of this clone. The chain joins TRBV29-1 to TRBJ2-1; D ambiguous. The V gene lost 6 bases and the J gene lost 9 bases, with 9 bases spanning the gap. Germline assignment: CDR1 SQVTM and CDR2 ANQGSEA. The CDR3 covers 10 residues. CDR3 coding DNA: TGCAGCGTGGGCCAATTTGAGCAGTTCTTC. Its protein product is CSVGQFEQFF.

V gene TRBV4-1 combines with J gene TRBJ2-7; TRBD1 aligns across 7 bases. Germline V CDR1 and CDR2: MGHRA, YSYEKL. V gave up 5 bases and J gave up 2 bases; unmatched junction bases: 9. The CDR3 is 15 amino acids. CDR3 sequence: CASSVITGTAYEQYF. The DNA for the CDR3 is TGCGCCAGCAGCGTCATTACCGGGACAGCCTACGAGCAGTACTTC.

Comment on this clone: Its ends do not fully match the called genes, so a read error is possible. The chain uses TRBV5-1 and TRBJ1-2; 10 bases agree with TRBD1. Germline CDR1 and CDR2: SGHRS and YFSETQ. The CDR3 is 13 amino acids. CDR3 in DNA: TGCGCCAGCAGCCTGGGGACAGGGGCCGTCCCCACGTTC. Encoded protein: CASSLGTGAVPTF.

The chain recombines TRBV5-1 with TRBJ2-1; TRBD1 matches at 11 bases. Germline V lookup: CDR1 SGHRS, CDR2 YFSETQ. J was trimmed by 7 bases and V by 4 bases; bases with no gene match: 4. There are 14 residues in the CDR3. CDR3 sequence: CASSPGTGGNEQFF. CDR3 in DNA: TGCGCCAGCAGCCCCGGGACAGGGGGAAATGAGCAGTTCTTC.

The chain combines TRBV7-6 with TRBJ2-5; TRBD2 is a possible D gene (5 bases). V shed 5 bases and J shed 2 bases, with 18 bases lying between them. CDR1 is SGHVS, CDR2 FNYEAQ, per germline. The CDR3 has 16 residues. The CDR3 loop is CASSQGSGAVQETQYF. In DNA form, the CDR3 reads TGTGCCAGCAGCCAAGGCAGCGGTGCCGTACAAGAGACCCAGTACTTC.